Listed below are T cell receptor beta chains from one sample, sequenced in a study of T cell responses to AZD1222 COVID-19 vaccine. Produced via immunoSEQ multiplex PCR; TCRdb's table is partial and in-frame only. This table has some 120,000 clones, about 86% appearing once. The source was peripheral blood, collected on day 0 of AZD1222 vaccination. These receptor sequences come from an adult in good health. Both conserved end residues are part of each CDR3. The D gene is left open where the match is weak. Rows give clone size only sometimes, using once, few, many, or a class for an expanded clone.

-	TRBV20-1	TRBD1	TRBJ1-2	CSASLRTGGYWSDGYTF	TGCAGTGCTAGTTTAAGGACAGGGGGCTACTGGTCGGATGGCTACACCTTC
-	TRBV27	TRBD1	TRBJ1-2	CASSLGAGGLNYGYTF	TGTGCCAGCAGTTTGGGGGCAGGGGGATTAAACTATGGCTACACCTTC
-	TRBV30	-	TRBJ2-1	CAWSFGADEQFF	TGTGCCTGGAGTTTTGGGGCGGATGAGCAGTTCTTC
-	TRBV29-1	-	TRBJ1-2	CSVESDLTHYGYTF	TGCAGCGTTGAAAGTGACTTAACCCACTATGGCTACACCTTC
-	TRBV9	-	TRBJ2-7	CASSERADNYEQYF	TGTGCCAGCAGCGAGCGGGCGGATAACTACGAGCAGTACTTC
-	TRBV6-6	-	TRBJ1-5	CASSPGTVSNQPQHF	TGTGCCAGCAGTCCTGGGACGGTTAGCAATCAGCCCCAGCATTTT
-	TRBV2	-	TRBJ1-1	CASSETGARNTEAFF	TGTGCCAGCAGTGAGACAGGCGCCCGGAACACTGAAGCTTTCTTT
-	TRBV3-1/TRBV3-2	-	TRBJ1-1	CASSQRRTTEAFF	TGTGCCAGCAGCCAACGGCGGACGACTGAAGCTTTCTTT
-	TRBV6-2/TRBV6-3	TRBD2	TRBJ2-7	CASSRLPTSGGYEQYF	TGTGCCAGCAGCCGACTACCGACTAGCGGGGGATACGAGCAGTACTTC
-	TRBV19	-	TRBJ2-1	CASSIEQSYNEQFF	TGTGCCAGTAGTATTGAACAGTCCTACAATGAGCAGTTCTTC
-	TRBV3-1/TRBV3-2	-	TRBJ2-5	CASSIYAETQYF	TGTGCCAGCAGCATCTACGCCGAGACCCAGTACTTC
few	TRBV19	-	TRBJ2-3	CASAQGSGTDTQYF	TGTGCCAGTGCTCAGGGGTCCGGCACAGATACGCAGTATTTT
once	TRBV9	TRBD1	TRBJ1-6	CASSVGTGGSSPLHF	TGTGCCAGCAGCGTAGGGACAGGCGGTAGTTCACCCCTCCACTTT
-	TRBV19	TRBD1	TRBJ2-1	CASSIEGQGLMFYNEQFF	TGTGCCAGTAGTATAGAGGGACAGGGTCTGATGTTCTACAATGAGCAGTTCTTC
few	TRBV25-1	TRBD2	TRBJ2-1	CASSLAGAWNEQFF	TGTGCCAGCAGTCTAGCGGGAGCTTGGAATGAGCAGTTCTTC
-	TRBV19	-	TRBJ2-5	CASSRRKETQYF	TGTGCCAGTAGTCGGCGGAAAGAGACCCAGTACTTC
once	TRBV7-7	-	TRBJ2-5	CASSLGPQETQYF	TGTGCCAGCAGCTTAGGGCCTCAAGAGACCCAGTACTTC
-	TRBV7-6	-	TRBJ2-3	CASSPTFGGTDTQYF	TGTGCCAGCAGCCCAACATTCGGGGGAACAGATACGCAGTATTTT
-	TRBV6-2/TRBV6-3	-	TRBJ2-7	CASSRRFAYEQYF	TGTGCCAGCAGTAGACGCTTTGCCTACGAGCAGTACTTC
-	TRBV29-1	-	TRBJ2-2	CSVLDPGELFF	TGCAGCGTTCTGGATCCCGGGGAGCTGTTTTTT
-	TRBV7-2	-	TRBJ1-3	CASSPSGYTGNTIYF	TGTGCCAGCAGCCCCTCAGGGTATACGGGAAACACCATATATTTT
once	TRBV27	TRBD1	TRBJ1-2	CASRLTRQGDYGYTF	TGTGCCAGCAGACTTACTAGACAGGGGGACTATGGCTACACCTTC
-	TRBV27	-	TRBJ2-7	CASSFATGETYEQYF	TGTGCCAGCAGTTTCGCCACGGGAGAAACGTACGAGCAGTACTTC
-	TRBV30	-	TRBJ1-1	CAWSDTEAFF	TGTGCCTGGAGTGACACTGAAGCTTTCTTT
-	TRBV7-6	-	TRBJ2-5	CASSLSGVSEETQYF	TGTGCCAGCAGCCTGTCGGGCGTCTCAGAGGAGACCCAGTACTTC
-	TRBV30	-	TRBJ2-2	CAWSGGTWDHTGELFF	TGTGCCTGGAGTGGCGGGACCTGGGATCACACCGGGGAGCTGTTTTTT
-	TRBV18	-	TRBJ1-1	CASSPGQNTEAFF	TGTGCCAGCTCACCAGGGCAGAACACTGAAGCTTTCTTT
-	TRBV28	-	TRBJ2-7	CASSFYGGREQYF	TGTGCCAGCAGTTTCTACGGGGGGCGAGAGCAGTACTTC
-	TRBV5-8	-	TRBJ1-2	CASSIERGRPNYGYTF	TGTGCCAGCAGCATCGAGAGGGGGAGACCTAACTATGGCTACACCTTC
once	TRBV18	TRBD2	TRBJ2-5	CASSPTRGMAQETQYF	TGTGCCAGCTCACCCACGCGGGGGATGGCCCAAGAGACCCAGTACTTC